The clone carrying this TCR beta chain was observed at least ten times. Antigen unknown. These data come from a study of prognosis after radiotherapy for stage I lung cancer. Study-level information: Stage I non-small cell lung cancer patients were enrolled in Nanjing, China. This enrollment took place between 2018 and early 2019. Several developed distant metastases after radiotherapy (median about 7 months), and some 15 had no significant progression. Whole-study findings and limits: A difference in TRBV and TRBJ gene usage was reportedly seen between patients with and without metastases.

CDR3 size: 13 residues. V was shortened by 4 bases and J by 3 bases, with 8 bases between the two germline ends. From germline, CDR1 is MDHEN and CDR2 SYDVKM. Template was genomic DNA; TCR beta CDR3 amplified in two multiplex PCR rounds. Primers targeting each individual TRBV and TRBJ gene were applied in first-round PCR. TCRdb re-called the multiplex PCR reads with MiXCR, one entry per CDR3 protein. Found here are 38,000 or so distinct CDR3 sequences, around 22% of them singletons; the top ten hold 25% to 30%. The chain links TRBV28 to TRBJ2-3; a weak D match, TRBD2 (6 bases). The specimen was PBMCs, collected before or after stereotactic body radiation therapy (not recorded which). This TCR derives from a donor aged 50 or older with non-small cell lung cancer. For the CDR3, the DNA is TGTGCCAGCAGTTCCGGACTAACAGATACGCAGTATTTT. Translated: CASSSGLTDTQYF.